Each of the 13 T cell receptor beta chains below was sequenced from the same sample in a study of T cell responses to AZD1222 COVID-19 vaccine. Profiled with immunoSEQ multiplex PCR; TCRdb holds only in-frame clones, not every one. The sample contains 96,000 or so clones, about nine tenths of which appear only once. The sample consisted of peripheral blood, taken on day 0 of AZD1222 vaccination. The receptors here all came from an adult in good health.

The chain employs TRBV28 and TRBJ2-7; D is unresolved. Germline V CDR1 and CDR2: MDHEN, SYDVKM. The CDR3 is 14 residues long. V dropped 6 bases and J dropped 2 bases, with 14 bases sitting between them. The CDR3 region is CASSRGSSPYEQYF. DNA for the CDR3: TGTGCCAGCAGCCGCGGATCTTCCCCCTACGAGCAGTACTTC. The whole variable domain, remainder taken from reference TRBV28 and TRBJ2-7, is DVKVTQSSRYLVKRTGEKVFLECVQDMDHENMFWYRQDPGLGLRLIYFSYDVKMKEKGDIPEGYSVSREKKERFSLILESASTNQTSMYLCASSRGSSPYEQYFGPGTRLTVT.

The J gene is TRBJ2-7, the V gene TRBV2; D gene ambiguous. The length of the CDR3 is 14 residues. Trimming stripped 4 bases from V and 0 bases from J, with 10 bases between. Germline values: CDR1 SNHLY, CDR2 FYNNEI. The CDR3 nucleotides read TGTGCCAGCAGTGCACAGCTTAGCTCCTACGAGCAGTACTTC. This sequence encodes CASSAQLSSYEQYF. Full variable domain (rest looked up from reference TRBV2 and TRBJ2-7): EPEVTQTPSHQVTQMGQEVILRCVPISNHLYFYWYRQILGQKVEFLVSFYNNEISEKSEIFDDQFSVERPDGSNFTLKIRSTKLEDSAMYFCASSAQLSSYEQYFGPGTRLTVT.

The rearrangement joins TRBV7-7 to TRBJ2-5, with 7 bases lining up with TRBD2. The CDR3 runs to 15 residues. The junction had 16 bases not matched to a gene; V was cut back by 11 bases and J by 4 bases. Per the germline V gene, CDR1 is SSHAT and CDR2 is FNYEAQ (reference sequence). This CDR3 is CALAGEVAGRETQYF. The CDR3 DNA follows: TGTGCCCTCGCCGGGGAGGTAGCGGGTCGAGAGACCCAGTACTTC.

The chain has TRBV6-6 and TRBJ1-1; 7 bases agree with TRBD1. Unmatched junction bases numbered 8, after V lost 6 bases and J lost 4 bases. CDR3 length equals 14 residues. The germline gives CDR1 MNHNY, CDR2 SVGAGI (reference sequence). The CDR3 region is CASRPRGLGTEAFF. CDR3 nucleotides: TGTGCCAGCAGACCCAGGGGGTTGGGCACTGAAGCTTTCTTT.

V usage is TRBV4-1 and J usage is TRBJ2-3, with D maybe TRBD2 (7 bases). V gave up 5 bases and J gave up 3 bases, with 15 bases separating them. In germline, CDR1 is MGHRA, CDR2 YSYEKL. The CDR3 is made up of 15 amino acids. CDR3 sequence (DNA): TGCGCCAGCAGCTGGGGGGGCGGGACGACAGATACGCAGTATTTT. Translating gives CASSWGGGTTDTQYF.

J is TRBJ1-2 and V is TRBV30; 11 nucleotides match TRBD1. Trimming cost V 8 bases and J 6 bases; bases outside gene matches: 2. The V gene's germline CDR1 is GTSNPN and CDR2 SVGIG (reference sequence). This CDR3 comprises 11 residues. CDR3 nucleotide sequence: TGTGCCGGGGACAGGGGGAATGGCTACACCTTC. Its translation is CAGDRGNGYTF.

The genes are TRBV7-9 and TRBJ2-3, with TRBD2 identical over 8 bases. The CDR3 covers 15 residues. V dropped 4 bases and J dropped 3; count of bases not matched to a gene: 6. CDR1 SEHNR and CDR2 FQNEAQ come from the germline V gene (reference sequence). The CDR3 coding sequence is TGTGCCAGCAGCTCCAGCGGGAGATCGACAGATACGCAGTATTTT. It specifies CASSSSGRSTDTQYF.

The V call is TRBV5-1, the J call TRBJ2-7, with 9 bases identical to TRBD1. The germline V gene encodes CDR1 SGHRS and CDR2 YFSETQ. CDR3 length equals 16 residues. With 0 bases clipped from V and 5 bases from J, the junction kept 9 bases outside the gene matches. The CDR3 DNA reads TGCGCCAGCAGCTTGGCCATGGGACAGGGAGGTAACGAGCAGTACTTC. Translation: CASSLAMGQGGNEQYF.

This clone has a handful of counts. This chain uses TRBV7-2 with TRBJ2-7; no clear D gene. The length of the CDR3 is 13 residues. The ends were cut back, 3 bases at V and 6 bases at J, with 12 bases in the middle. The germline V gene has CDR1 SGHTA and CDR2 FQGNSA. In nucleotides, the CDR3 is TGTGCCAGCAGCTTGGTCGGGTCCCGCGAGCAGTACTTC. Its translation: CASSLVGSREQYF. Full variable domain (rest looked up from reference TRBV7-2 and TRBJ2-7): GAGVSQSPSNKVTEKGKDVELRCDPISGHTALYWYRQSLGQGLEFLIYFQGNSAPDKSGLPSDRFSAERTGGSVSTLTIQRTQQEDSAVYLCASSLVGSREQYFGPGTRLTVT.

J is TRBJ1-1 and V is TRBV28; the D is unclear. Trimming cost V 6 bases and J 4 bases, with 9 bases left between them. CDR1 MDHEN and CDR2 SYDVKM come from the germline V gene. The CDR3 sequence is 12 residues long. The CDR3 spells CASRRGSTEAFF. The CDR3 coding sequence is TGTGCCAGCAGGCGTGGTAGCACTGAAGCTTTCTTT.

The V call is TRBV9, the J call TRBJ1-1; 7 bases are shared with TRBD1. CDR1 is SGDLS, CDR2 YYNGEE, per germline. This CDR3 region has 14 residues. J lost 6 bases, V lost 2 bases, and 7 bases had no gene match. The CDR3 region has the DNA TGTGCCAGCAGCGTTGGAGGGGGCAGGTCTGAAGCTTTCTTT. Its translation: CASSVGGGRSEAFF. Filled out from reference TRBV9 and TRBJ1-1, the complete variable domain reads DSGVTQTPKHLITATGQRVTLRCSPRSGDLSVYWYQQSLDQGLQFLIQYYNGEERAKGNILERFSAQQFPDLHSELNLSSLELGDSALYFCASSVGGGRSEAFFGQGTRLTVV.

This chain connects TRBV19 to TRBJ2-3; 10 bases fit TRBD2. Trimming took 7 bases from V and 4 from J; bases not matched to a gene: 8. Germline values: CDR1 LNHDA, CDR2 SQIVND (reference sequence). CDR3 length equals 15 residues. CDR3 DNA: TGTGCCAGTACCATAGGAGCGGGAGGGTCAGATACGCAGTATTTT. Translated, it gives CASTIGAGGSDTQYF.

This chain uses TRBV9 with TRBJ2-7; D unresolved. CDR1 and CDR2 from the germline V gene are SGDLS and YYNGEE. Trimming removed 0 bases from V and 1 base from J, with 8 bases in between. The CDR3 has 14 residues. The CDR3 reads CASSVATSSYEQYF. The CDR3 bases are TGTGCCAGCAGCGTAGCTACGTCGTCCTACGAGCAGTACTTC. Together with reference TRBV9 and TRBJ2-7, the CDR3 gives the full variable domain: DSGVTQTPKHLITATGQRVTLRCSPRSGDLSVYWYQQSLDQGLQFLIQYYNGEERAKGNILERFSAQQFPDLHSELNLSSLELGDSALYFCASSVATSSYEQYFGPGTRLTVT.